This T cell receptor beta chain was recovered during a study of blood T cell repertoires in COVID-19. The assay was immunoSEQ multiplex PCR, and TCRdb's table has in-frame clones only and misses some. This repertoire shows 300,000 to 400,000 clones, 88% found once; its top ten account for 1.2%. Trimming removed 3 bases from V and 1 base from J, with 6 bases in between. This CDR3 region has 13 residues. Germline CDR1 and CDR2: DFQATT and SNEGSKA (reference sequence). The origin of this receptor is a woman aged 18-35 years who had recovered from COVID-19. The sample taken for sequencing was PBMCs or T cells enriched from blood (not recorded which). The genes are TRBV20-1 and TRBJ2-2; unclear D gene. The CDR3 coding sequence is TGCAGTGCTAGTTCGGGGAACACCGGGGAGCTGTTTTTT. Translation: CSASSGNTGELFF.